This T cell receptor beta chain was sequenced for a study of shared clonotypes between healthy human individuals (TCRdb year 2020). About the study as a whole: A few men and a couple of women, aged 18 to 49 years, made up the cohort. Libraries were prepared and TCR repertoires were sequenced by different laboratories using diverse techniques, in order to increase sequencing depth and limit assay-specific biases. The study deeply sequenced blood TCR repertoires of 5 or 6 healthy adults to estimate repertoire size and the extent of clonotype sharing between individuals. Between about 0.94 and 8.9 billion PBMCs per donor were obtained by leukapheresis. General study outcomes and caveats: Based on pairwise subsampling, the degree of clonotype sharing among donors was expected to be affected by sequencing depth. The genetic and exposure-history diversity represented was limited by the small number of donors. Sampling was restricted to blood, and TCR repertoires in tissue are likely to differ from TCR repertoires in blood.

The CDR3 runs 16 residues from the cysteine to the phenylalanine. Just CDR3 DNA is preserved here, 48 bases in frame from base 1. CDR1 is given as SGDLS and CDR2 as YYNGEE, both from the germline V gene. Trimming at the junction amounts to 0 bases on V and 4 bases on J, and the germline ends lie 15 bases apart. About this clone itself: Its antigen remains unidentified. No much larger clone exists at a distance of one base, and base qualities are not known.

Healthy HIV-negative adults with no recently reported acute infections or vaccinations were included as donors. All donors were Caucasian adults living in Nashville, Tennessee, USA. For unsorted samples, 85 million to 100 million PBMCs were counted, and genomic DNA was extracted using the QIAamp DNA Blood Mini kit. After blood collection by leukapheresis, PBMCs were isolated using Ficoll-Histopaque density gradient centrifugation and then cryopreserved in the vapor phase of liquid nitrogen. Using the deep immunoSEQ assay, TCR CDR3 regions were amplified from genomic DNA by multiplex PCR. Genomic DNA extracted from each cell subset was distributed evenly over all wells of several immunoSEQ 96-well plates, and each plate served as one replicate. For unsorted PBMC, approximately 290 ng genomic DNA, equal to 25,000 to 35,000 T cell genomes, was loaded into each replicate PCR. Genomic DNA from unsorted PBMC was sequenced over ten immunoSEQ deep assay plates. Purified libraries were quantified with a Qubit 3.0 fluorometer, sized on a Bioanalyzer 2100, and re-quantified with the KAPA Library Quantification kit. A separate single-read 150-cycle Illumina NextSeq 550 flow cell was used to sequence each immunoSEQ 96-well plate. Concerning the study's data processing: Because the immunoSEQ output included only junctional sequences and no quality scores, the filtering could not be the same as the filtering used for full-length reads. To assign V/J genes and CDR3, sequences were annotated against IMGT germline references using PyIR, a Python wrapper for IgBLAST v1.9. Any read was removed if the V/J assignment was weak (E-value above 1e-6), the CDR3 was missing, or the read contained stop codons, out-of-frame junctions, or ambiguous translated residues. V3J clonotypes were defined by identical inferred V gene, J gene, and CDR3 amino acid sequence. To compute the percentage overlap between repertoires, the number of shared unique clonotypes was divided by the size of the smaller repertoire. RTK rarefaction, the Chao1 estimator, and Recon v2.1 estimates of unobserved clonotypes were used to assess repertoire richness. Here the immuneACCESS table is served through TCRdb, limited to in-frame sequences with V and J called. Missing clones are a known gap in these copies; in checked studies unresolved V genes cover under half, and the rest lacks a known reason. Clonal size and the V and J genes are those of that table, whereas D and trimming came from the DNA. This sample gives about 500,000 clones in total; more than 70% of them show up just once. The top ten clones comprise around 13% of the sample.

What was sequenced was PBMCs. The chain employs TRBV9 and TRBJ2-3, with a tentative D gene TRBD2 over 6 matching bases. This clonotype was sampled from a middle-aged woman in good health. Some clones in this sample may be carry-over from other donors' samples. The CDR3 here reads CASSVVEGAPPDTQYF. The base sequence is TGTGCCAGCAGCGTAGTGGAGGGAGCCCCCCCAGATACGCAGTATTTT.